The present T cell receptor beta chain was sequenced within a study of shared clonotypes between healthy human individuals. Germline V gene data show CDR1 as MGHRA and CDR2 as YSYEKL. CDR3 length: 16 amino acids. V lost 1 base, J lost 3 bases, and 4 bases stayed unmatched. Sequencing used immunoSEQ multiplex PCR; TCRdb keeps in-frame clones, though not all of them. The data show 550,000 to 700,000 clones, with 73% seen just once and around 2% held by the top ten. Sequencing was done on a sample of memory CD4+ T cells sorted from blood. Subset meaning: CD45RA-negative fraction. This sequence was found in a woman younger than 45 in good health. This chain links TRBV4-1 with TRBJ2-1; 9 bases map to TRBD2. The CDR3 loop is CASSQGRLAVYNEQFF. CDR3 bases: TGCGCCAGCAGCCAAGGCCGACTAGCGGTCTACAATGAGCAGTTCTTC.